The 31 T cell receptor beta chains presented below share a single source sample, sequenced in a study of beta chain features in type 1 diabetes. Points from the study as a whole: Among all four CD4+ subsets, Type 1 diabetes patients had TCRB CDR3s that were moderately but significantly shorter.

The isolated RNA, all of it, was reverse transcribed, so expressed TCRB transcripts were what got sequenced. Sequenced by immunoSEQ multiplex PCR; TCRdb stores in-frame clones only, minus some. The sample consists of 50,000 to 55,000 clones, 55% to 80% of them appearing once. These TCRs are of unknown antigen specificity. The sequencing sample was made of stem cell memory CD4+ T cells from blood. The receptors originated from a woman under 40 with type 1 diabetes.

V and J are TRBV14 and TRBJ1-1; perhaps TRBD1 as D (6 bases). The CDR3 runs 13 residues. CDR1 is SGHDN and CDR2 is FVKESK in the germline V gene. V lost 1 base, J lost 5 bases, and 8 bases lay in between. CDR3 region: CASSQVRGTEAFF. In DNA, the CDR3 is TGTGCCAGCAGCCAAGTAAGGGGGACTGAAGCTTTCTTT.

CDR3 residues: CASRGTGGLPQHF. CDR3 sequence (DNA): TGTGCCAGTCGGGGGACAGGGGGCTTGCCCCAGCATTTT. V usage is TRBV19 and J usage is TRBJ1-5; 12 bases align to TRBD1. Germline V gene data show CDR1 as LNHDA and CDR2 as SQIVND (reference sequence). J was trimmed by 9 bases and V by 8 bases; bases with no gene match: 5. The CDR3 runs to 13 residues.

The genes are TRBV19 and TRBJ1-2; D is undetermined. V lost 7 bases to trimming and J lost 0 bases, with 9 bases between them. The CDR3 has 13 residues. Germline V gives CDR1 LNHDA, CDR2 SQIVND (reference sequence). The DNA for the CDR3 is TGTGCCAGTAACAACGAAGCTAACTATGGCTACACCTTC. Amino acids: CASNNEANYGYTF. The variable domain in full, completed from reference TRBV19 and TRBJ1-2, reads DGGITQSPKYLFRKEGQNVTLSCEQNLNHDAMYWYRQDPGQGLRLIYYSQIVNDFQKGDIAEGYSVSREKKESFPLTVTSAQKNPTAFYLCASNNEANYGYTFGSGTRLTVV.

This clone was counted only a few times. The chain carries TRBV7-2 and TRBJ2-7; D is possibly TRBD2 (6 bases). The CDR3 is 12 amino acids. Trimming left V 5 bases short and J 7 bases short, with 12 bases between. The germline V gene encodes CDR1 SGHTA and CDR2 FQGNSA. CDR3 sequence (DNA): TGTGCCAGCAGCAGAACCCGGGGGGAGCAGTACTTC. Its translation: CASSRTRGEQYF.

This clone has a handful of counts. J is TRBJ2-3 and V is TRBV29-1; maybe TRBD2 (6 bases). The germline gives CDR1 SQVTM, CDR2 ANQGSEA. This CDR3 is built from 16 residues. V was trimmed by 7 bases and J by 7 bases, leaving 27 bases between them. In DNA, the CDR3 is TGCAGCGCCCCAGAGTCCCCGGGACTCGTCGGCAATACGCAGTATTTT. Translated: CSAPESPGLVGNTQYF.

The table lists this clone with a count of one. The CDR3 nucleotides read TGTGCCAGCAGCTTACTTTCTTCGGAGACCCAGTACTTC. Protein product: CASSLLSSETQYF. The chain has TRBV7-9 and TRBJ2-5; no firm D call. Germline V gene lookup returns CDR1 SEHNR and CDR2 FQNEAQ (reference sequence). There are 13 residues in the CDR3. V was cut by 2 bases and J by 5 bases, with 9 bases left in between.

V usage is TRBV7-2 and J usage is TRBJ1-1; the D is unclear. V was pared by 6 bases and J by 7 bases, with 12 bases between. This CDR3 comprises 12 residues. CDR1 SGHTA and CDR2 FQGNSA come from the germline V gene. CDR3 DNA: TGTGCCAGCAGGTTACTCTCAGGTGAAGCTTTCTTT. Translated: CASRLLSGEAFF.

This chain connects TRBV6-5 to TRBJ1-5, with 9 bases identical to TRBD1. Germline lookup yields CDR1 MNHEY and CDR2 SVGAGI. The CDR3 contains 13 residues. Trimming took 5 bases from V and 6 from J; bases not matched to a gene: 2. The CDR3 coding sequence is TGTGCCAGCAGTGGGACAGGGATTCAGCCCCAGCATTTT. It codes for CASSGTGIQPQHF.

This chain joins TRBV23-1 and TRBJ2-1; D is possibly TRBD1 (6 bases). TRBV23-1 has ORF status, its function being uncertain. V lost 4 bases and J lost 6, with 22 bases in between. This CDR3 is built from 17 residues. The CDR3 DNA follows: TGCGCCAGCAGTCTCGGCAGAAATGGACAGTCTAGCAATGAGCAGTTCTTC. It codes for CASSLGRNGQSSNEQFF.

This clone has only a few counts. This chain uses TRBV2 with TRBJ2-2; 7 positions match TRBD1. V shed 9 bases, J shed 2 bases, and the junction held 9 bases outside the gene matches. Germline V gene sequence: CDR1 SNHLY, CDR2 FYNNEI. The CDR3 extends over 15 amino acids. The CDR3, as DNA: TGTGCCAGGACGACAGGGTCTCTCAACACCGGGGAGCTGTTTTTT. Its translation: CARTTGSLNTGELFF.

The DNA for the CDR3 is TGTGCCAGTATGACAGGGGGGTACGGCTACACCTTC. It translates to CASMTGGYGYTF. V is TRBV25-1 and J is TRBJ1-2; 9 nucleotides align to TRBD1. The CDR3 consists of 12 residues. Germline CDR1 is MGHDK and CDR2 is SYGVNS. V lost 9 bases to trimming and J lost 8 bases; unmatched junction nucleotides: 7.

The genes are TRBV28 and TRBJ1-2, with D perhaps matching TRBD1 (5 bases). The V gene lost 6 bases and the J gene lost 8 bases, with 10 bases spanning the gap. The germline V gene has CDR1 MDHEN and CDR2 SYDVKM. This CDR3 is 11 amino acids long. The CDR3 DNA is TGTGCCAGCAGGGACATAGTGGGCTACACCTTC. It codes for CASRDIVGYTF.

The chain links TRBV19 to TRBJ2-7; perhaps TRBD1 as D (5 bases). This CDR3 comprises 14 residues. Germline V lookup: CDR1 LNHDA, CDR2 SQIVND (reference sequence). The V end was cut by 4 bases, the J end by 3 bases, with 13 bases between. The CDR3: CASSNQGGIYEQYF. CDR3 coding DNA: TGTGCCAGTAGTAATCAGGGCGGTATCTACGAGCAGTACTTC.

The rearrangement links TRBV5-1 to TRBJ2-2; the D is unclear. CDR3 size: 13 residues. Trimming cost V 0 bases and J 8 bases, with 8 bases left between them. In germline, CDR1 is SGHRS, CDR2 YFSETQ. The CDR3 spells CASSLGDIGELFF. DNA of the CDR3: TGCGCCAGCAGCTTGGGCGACATAGGGGAGCTGTTTTTT.

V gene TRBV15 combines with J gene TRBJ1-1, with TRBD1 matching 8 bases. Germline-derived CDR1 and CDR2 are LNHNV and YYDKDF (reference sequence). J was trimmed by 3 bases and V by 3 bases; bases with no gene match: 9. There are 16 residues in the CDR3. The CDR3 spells CATSSRMTGVDTEAFF. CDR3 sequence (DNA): TGTGCCACCAGCAGCCGTATGACAGGGGTCGACACTGAAGCTTTCTTT.

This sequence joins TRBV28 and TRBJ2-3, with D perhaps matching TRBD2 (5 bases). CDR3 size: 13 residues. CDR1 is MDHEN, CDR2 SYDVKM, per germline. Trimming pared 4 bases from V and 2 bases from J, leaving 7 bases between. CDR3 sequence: CASSSGSTDTQYF. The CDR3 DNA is TGTGCCAGCAGTTCGGGGTCCACAGATACGCAGTATTTT.

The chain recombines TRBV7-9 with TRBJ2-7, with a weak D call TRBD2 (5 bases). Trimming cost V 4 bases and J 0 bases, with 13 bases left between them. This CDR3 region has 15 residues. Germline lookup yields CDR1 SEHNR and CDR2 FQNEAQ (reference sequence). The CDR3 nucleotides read TGTGCCAGCAGCTCCCCAGGACTGGCCTCCTACGAGCAGTACTTC. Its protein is CASSSPGLASYEQYF.

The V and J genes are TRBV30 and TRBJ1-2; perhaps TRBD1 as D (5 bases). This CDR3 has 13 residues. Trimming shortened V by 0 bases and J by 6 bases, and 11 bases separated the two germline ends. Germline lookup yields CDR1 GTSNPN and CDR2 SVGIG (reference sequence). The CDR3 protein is CAWSVNQGHGYTF. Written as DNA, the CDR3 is TGTGCCTGGAGTGTAAACCAGGGCCATGGCTACACCTTC.

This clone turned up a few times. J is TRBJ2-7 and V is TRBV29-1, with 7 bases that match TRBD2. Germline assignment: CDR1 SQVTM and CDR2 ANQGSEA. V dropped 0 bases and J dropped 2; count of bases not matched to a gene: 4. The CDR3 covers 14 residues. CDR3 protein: CSVEDRGVPYEQYF. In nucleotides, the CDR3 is TGCAGCGTTGAAGATCGGGGGGTGCCCTACGAGCAGTACTTC.

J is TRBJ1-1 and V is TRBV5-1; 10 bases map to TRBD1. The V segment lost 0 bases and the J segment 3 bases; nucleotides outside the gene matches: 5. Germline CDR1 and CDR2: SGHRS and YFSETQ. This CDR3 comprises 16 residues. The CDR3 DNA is TGCGCCAGCAGCTTGGCGACAGGGGGCGCGGACACTGAAGCTTTCTTT. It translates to CASSLATGGADTEAFF.

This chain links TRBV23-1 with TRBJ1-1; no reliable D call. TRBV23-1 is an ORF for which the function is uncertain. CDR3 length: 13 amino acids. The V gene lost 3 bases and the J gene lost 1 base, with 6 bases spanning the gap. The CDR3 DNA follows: TGCGCCAGCAGTCATTATTCGAACACTGAAGCTTTCTTT. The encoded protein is CASSHYSNTEAFF.

CDR3 bases: TGCAGCGGAGACAGCACCTATGGCTACACCTTC. Encoded protein: CSGDSTYGYTF. The chain couples TRBV29-1 to TRBJ1-2; TRBD1 might be the D (5 bases). CDR3 length: 11 amino acids. The germline V and J ends were trimmed by 7 bases and 4 bases, with 10 bases remaining between them. Germline CDR1 and CDR2: SQVTM and ANQGSEA.

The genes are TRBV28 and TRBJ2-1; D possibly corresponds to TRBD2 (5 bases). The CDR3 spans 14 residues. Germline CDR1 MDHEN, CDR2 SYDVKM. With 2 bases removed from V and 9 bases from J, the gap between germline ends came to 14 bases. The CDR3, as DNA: TGTGCCAGCAGTTTAAGTGGGAGTTGGGGTGAGCAGTTCTTC. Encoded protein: CASSLSGSWGEQFF.

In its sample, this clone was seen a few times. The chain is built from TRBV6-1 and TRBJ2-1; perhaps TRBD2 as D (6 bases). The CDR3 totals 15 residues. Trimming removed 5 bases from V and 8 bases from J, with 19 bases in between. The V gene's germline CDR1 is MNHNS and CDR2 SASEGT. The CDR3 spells CASSRDARESDEQFF. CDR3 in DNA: TGTGCCAGCAGTCGCGATGCACGGGAGTCTGATGAGCAGTTCTTC.

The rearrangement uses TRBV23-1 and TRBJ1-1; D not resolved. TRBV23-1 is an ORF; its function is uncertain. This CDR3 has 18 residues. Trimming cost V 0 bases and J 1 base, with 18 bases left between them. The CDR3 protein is CASSQSKESSRRNTEAFF. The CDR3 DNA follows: TGCGCCAGCAGTCAATCGAAGGAGTCCTCACGGAGGAACACTGAAGCTTTCTTT.

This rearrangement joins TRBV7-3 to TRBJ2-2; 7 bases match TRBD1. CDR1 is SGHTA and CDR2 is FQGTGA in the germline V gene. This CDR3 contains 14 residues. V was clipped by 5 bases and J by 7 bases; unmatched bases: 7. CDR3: CASSPGQAHGELFF. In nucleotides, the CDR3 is TGTGCCAGCAGCCCAGGACAGGCGCACGGGGAGCTGTTTTTT.

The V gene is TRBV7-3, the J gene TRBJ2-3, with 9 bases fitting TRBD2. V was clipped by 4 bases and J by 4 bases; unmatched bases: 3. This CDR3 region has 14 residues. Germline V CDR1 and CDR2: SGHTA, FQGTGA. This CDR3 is CASSYGLAPDTQYF. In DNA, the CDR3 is TGTGCCAGCAGCTATGGACTAGCGCCAGATACGCAGTATTTT.

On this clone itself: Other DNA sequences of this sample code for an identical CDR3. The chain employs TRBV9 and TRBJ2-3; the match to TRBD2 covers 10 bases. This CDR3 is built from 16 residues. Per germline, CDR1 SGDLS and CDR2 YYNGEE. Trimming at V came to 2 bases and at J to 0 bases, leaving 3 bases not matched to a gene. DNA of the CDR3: TGTGCCAGCAGCGTTGCTAGCGGGAGAAGCACAGATACGCAGTATTTT. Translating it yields CASSVASGRSTDTQYF.

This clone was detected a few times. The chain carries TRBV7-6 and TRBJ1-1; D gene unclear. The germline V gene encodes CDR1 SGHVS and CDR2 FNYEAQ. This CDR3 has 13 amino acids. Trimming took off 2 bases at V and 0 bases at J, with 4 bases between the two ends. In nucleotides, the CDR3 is TGTGCCAGCAGCTTACAGGTGAACACTGAAGCTTTCTTT. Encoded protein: CASSLQVNTEAFF.

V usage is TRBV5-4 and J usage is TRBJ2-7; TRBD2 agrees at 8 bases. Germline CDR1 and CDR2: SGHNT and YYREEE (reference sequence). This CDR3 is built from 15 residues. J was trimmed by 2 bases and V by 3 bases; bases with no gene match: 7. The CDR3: CASSSGTRGAYEQYF. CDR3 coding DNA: TGTGCCAGCAGCTCCGGGACTAGGGGGGCCTACGAGCAGTACTTC.

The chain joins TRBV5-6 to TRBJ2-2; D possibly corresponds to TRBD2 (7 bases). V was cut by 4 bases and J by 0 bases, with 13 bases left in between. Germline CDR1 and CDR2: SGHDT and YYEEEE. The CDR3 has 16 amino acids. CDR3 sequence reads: CASSRGLAANTGELFF. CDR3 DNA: TGTGCCAGCAGCCGGGGGCTAGCGGCGAACACCGGGGAGCTGTTTTTT.